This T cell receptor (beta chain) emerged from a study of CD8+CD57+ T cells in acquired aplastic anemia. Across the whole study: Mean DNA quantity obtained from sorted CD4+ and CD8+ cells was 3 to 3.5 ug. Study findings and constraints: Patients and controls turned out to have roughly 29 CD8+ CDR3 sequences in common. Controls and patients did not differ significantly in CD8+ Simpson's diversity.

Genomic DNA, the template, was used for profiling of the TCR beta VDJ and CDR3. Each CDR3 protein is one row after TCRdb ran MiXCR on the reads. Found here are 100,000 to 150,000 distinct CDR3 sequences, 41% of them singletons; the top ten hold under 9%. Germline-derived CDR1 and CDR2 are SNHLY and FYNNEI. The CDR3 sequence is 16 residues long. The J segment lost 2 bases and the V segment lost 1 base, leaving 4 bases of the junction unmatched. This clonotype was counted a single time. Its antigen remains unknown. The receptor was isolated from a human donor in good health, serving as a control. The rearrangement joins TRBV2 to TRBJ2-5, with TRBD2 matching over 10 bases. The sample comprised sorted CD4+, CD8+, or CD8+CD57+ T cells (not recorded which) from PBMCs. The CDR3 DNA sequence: TGTGCCAGCAGTGAAGGCCTAGCGGGGGCTCAAGAGACCCAGTACTTC. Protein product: CASSEGLAGAQETQYF.